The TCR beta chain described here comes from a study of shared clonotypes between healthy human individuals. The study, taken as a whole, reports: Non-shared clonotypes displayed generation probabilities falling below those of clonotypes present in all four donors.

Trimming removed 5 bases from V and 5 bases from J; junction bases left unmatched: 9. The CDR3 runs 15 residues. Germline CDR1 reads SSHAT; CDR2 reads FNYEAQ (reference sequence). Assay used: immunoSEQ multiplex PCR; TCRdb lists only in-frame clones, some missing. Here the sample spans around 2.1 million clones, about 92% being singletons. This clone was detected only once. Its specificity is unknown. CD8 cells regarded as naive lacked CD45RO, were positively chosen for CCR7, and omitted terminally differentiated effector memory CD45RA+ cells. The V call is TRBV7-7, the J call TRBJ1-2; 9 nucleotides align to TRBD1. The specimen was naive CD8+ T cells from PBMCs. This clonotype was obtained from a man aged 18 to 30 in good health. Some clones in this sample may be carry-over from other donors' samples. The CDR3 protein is CASSRGDRVRYGYTF. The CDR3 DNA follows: TGTGCCAGCAGCCGAGGGGACAGGGTTAGGTATGGCTACACCTTC.